This TCR beta chain emerged from a study of T cell responses to AZD1222 COVID-19 vaccine. Study-wide points: Donor demographics were predominantly white British with a female majority; clonal diversity may be underestimated.

Looked up from germline, CDR1 is SGHKS and CDR2 is YYEKEE (reference sequence). V was pared by 2 bases and J by 6 bases, with 14 bases between. The CDR3 is 15 amino acids. Data came from immunoSEQ multiplex PCR; TCRdb stores just in-frame clones and leaves some out. In the table there are 150,000 to 200,000 clones, under 95% of which are singletons. As for this clone: What it binds is not known.

The sequence was obtained from an adult who received the AZD1222 COVID-19 vaccine. The rearrangement links TRBV5-5 to TRBJ2-2; D gene ambiguous. The source was peripheral blood, collected 28 days after the second AZD1222 dose. The CDR3: CASSLVASRSGELFF. The CDR3 DNA reads TGTGCCAGCAGCTTAGTTGCCTCCCGGTCCGGGGAGCTGTTTTTT.